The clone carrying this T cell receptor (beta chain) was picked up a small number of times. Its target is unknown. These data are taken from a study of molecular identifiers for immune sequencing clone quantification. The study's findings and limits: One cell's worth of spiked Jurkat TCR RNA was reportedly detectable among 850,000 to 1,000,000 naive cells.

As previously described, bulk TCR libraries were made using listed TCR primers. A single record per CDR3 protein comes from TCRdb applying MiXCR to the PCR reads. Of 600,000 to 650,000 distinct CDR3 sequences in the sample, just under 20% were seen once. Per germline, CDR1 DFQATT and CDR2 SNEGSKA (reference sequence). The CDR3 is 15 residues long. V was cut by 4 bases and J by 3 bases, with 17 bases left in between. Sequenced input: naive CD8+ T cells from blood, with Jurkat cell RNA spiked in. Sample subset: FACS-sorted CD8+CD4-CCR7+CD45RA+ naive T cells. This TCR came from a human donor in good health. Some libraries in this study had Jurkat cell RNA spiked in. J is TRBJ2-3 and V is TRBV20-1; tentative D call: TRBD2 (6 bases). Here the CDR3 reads CSAKGGEVVTDTQYF. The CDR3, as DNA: TGCAGTGCTAAAGGTGGGGAGGTAGTTACAGATACGCAGTATTTT.